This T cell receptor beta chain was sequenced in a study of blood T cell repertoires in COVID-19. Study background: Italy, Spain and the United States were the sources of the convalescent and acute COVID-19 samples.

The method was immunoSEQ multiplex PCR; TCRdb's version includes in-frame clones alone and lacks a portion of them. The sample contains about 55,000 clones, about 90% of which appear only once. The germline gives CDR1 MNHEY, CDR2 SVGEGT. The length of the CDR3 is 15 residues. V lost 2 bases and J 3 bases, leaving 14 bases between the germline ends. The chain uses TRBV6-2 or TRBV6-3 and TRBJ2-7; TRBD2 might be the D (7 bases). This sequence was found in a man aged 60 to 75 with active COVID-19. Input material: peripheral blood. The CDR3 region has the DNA TGTGCCAGCAGTTACGAGGGGGAGGGTTTCTACGAGCAGTACTTC. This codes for CASSYEGEGFYEQYF.